Listed below are T cell receptor beta chains from one sample, sequenced in a study of cytomegalovirus exposure and HLA in healthy donors. Method: immunoSEQ multiplex PCR; TCRdb's copy keeps in-frame clones and lacks some. The repertoire consists of approximately 130,000 clones, with about 61% occurring once and the leading ten covering 2.4%. Sequencing was performed on PBMCs. Every receptor here comes from a woman between 40 and 55 years old in good health and CMV-seronegative. CDR3s include the opening cysteine and the closing phenylalanine or tryptophan. Each record gives: clone size, V gene, J gene, D gene, CDR3 DNA, CDR3 protein. The D gene is left open where the match is weak. Size is omitted from some rows. Given values are once, few, many or a class for expanded clones.

clone_size: few
v_call: TRBV4-1
j_call: TRBJ1-2
d_call: -
cdr3_nt: TGCGCCAGCAGCCAGGACGGGGAACGGTGGAACTATGGCTACACCTTC
cdr3_aa: CASSQDGERWNYGYTF

clone_size: -
v_call: TRBV29-1
j_call: TRBJ1-1
d_call: -
cdr3_nt: TGCAGCGTACGTCACGGGAGGACTGAAGCTTTCTTT
cdr3_aa: CSVRHGRTEAFF

clone_size: -
v_call: TRBV28
j_call: TRBJ1-1
d_call: -
cdr3_nt: TGTGCCAGCAGTCCGCCCCTCGACACCACTGAAGCTTTCTTT
cdr3_aa: CASSPPLDTTEAFF

clone_size: -
v_call: TRBV19
j_call: TRBJ1-1
d_call: -
cdr3_nt: TGTGCCAGTAGTGCAGGGAAGGCTGAAGCTTTCTTT
cdr3_aa: CASSAGKAEAFF

clone_size: -
v_call: TRBV27
j_call: TRBJ1-2
d_call: TRBD1
cdr3_nt: TGTGCCAGCAGTCCAGGGACAGTCTATGGCTACACCTTC
cdr3_aa: CASSPGTVYGYTF

clone_size: -
v_call: TRBV25-1
j_call: TRBJ1-2
d_call: -
cdr3_nt: TGTGCCAGCAGTGAAAACAGGGAAGACTATGGCTACACCTTC
cdr3_aa: CASSENREDYGYTF

clone_size: once
v_call: TRBV7-2
j_call: TRBJ2-1
d_call: -
cdr3_nt: TGTGCCAGCAGCTTGCGGGAGCAGTTCTTC
cdr3_aa: CASSLREQFF

clone_size: once
v_call: TRBV7-6
j_call: TRBJ2-7
d_call: TRBD2
cdr3_nt: TGTGCCAGCAGCTCAGCCGGGAGGGAGAGCGAAGAGCAGTACTTC
cdr3_aa: CASSSAGRESEEQYF

clone_size: many
v_call: TRBV30
j_call: TRBJ2-7
d_call: TRBD1
cdr3_nt: TGTGCCTTGACAGGGATCCAACACTACGAGCAGTACTTC
cdr3_aa: CALTGIQHYEQYF

clone_size: -
v_call: TRBV19
j_call: TRBJ1-1
d_call: TRBD1
cdr3_nt: TGTGCCAGTAGTATCGGACAGGGCGGGACTGAAGCTTTCTTT
cdr3_aa: CASSIGQGGTEAFF

clone_size: -
v_call: TRBV10-3
j_call: TRBJ2-3
d_call: TRBD1
cdr3_nt: TGTGCCATCAGTGAGTCGCCTCGGACAGGGGGAGATACGCAGTATTTT
cdr3_aa: CAISESPRTGGDTQYF

clone_size: -
v_call: TRBV9
j_call: TRBJ1-2
d_call: TRBD1
cdr3_nt: TGTGCCAGCAGCGACCTTACCGGGACAGGGGAAGGCTACACCTTC
cdr3_aa: CASSDLTGTGEGYTF

clone_size: few
v_call: TRBV28
j_call: TRBJ2-1
d_call: -
cdr3_nt: TGTGCCAGCAGTTTATCCACTCCTAGCATCCGGTTCTTC
cdr3_aa: CASSLSTPSIRFF